These T cell receptor beta chains were read from a single sample in a study of PD-L1 blockade in urothelial cancer. Generated by immunoSEQ multiplex PCR, the TCRdb table keeps only in-frame clones and is missing some. The sample records around 120,000 clones, approximately 85% being singletons. The sample here was PBMCs, taken around atezolizumab (anti-PD-L1) treatment. The receptors originated from a man aged 50 or older with urothelial cancer. Both conserved end residues are part of each CDR3. Fields, in order: J gene, V gene, clone size, D gene, CDR3 DNA, CDR3 protein. A D gene is named only where the DNA matches it firmly. The size field is filled for only some rows; it gives once, few, many or a size class.

TRBJ2-7 | TRBV6-1 | NA | TRBD2 | TGTGCCAGCAGTGAAGGATACGGGAGGGCGACCTACTACGAGCAGTACTTC | CASSEGYGRATYYEQYF
TRBJ2-2 | TRBV6-1 | NA | NA | TGTGCCAGCAGTGACCGACTGGGGCGAGGCACCGGGGAGCTGTTTTTT | CASSDRLGRGTGELFF
TRBJ2-5 | TRBV5-1 | NA | TRBD1 | TGCGCCAGCAGCGCCGGGACAGGGGACGATGAGACCCAGTACTTC | CASSAGTGDDETQYF
TRBJ1-2 | TRBV2 | NA | NA | TGTGCCAGCAGTGTTTCCAGGGACTATGGCTACACCTTC | CASSVSRDYGYTF
TRBJ2-7 | TRBV5-6 | NA | TRBD2 | TGTGCCAGCAGTAGACTCAGCGGGAGCGTCTCTTGGGAGCAGTACTTC | CASSRLSGSVSWEQYF
TRBJ2-3 | TRBV10-3 | NA | NA | TGTGCCATCAGTGAGACAGCTTACACAGATACGCAGTATTTT | CAISETAYTDTQYF
TRBJ1-3 | TRBV28 | NA | NA | TGTGCCAGCAGGACAGATCTTGGAAACACCATATATTTT | CASRTDLGNTIYF
TRBJ2-3 | TRBV6-5 | once | TRBD1 | TGTGCCAGCTCCTACCAGGGGGGCACAGATACGCAGTATTTT | CASSYQGGTDTQYF
TRBJ1-5 | TRBV19 | many | TRBD1 | TGTGCCAGTAGCCTAGGGACAGGGGGCTTTTGGCCCCAGCATTTT | CASSLGTGGFWPQHF
TRBJ2-2 | TRBV7-9 | few | TRBD1 | TGTGCCAGCGGACAGGGGACCGGGGAGCTGTTTTTT | CASGQGTGELFF
TRBJ1-3 | TRBV4-2 | once | NA | TGTGCCAGCAGCCAAAAGGACAGCTCTGGAAACACCATATATTTT | CASSQKDSSGNTIYF
TRBJ2-5 | TRBV5-5 | many | NA | TGTGCCAGCAACCCCGGGCAGGGGGAGGTGACCCAGTACTTC | CASNPGQGEVTQYF
TRBJ2-7 | TRBV5-1 | NA | TRBD2 | TGCGCCAGCAGCTCACTAGCGGGCTCCTACGAGCAGTACTTC | CASSSLAGSYEQYF
TRBJ2-7 | TRBV7-2 | NA | TRBD2 | TGTGCCAGCAGCCCTAGCGGGAGTTACGAGCAGTACTTC | CASSPSGSYEQYF
TRBJ2-7 | TRBV10-1 | NA | TRBD1 | TGCGCCAGCAGTGTGACAGGGTCCTACGAGCAGTACTTC | CASSVTGSYEQYF
TRBJ1-1 | TRBV6-1 | NA | NA | TGTGCCAGCAGTGAATACCAGGGGATGACCACTGAAGCTTTCTTT | CASSEYQGMTTEAFF
TRBJ2-7 | TRBV7-8 | NA | TRBD2 | TGTGCCAGCAGCTTGGAGCGGGAGGGCTCCTACGAGCAGTACTTC | CASSLEREGSYEQYF
TRBJ2-1 | TRBV7-2 | NA | TRBD2 | TGTGCCAGCAGCCAGACCATGGCGAGGGGGACTAGCGGGAGGGTTGAGCAGTTCTTC | CASSQTMARGTSGRVEQFF
TRBJ1-2 | TRBV27 | NA | TRBD1 | TGTGCCAGCAGTAGGACAGGGGATGGCTACACCTTC | CASSRTGDGYTF
TRBJ2-2 | TRBV5-6 | NA | NA | TGTGCCAGCAGCTTGGCGGGGAACACCGGGGAGCTGTTTTTT | CASSLAGNTGELFF
TRBJ2-2 | TRBV6-6 | NA | TRBD2 | TGTGCCAGCAAAGTTGGGACTAGCGCCACCGGGGAGCTGTTTTTT | CASKVGTSATGELFF
TRBJ2-1 | TRBV19 | NA | TRBD1 | TGTGCCAGTAGTATCATCTCGGGACAGGGGGAAGGACTAGCCCTTGAGAGGGCCTACAATGAGCAGTTCTTC | CASSIISGQGEGLALERAYNEQFF
TRBJ1-1 | TRBV6-6 | NA | TRBD1 | TGTGCCAGCAGGGACAGGGGTGAAGCTTTCTTT | CASRDRGEAFF
TRBJ1-1 | TRBV27 | once | NA | TGTGCCAGCAGTTTAAGCCGACAGGTGAGAGCTTTCTTT | CASSLSRQVRAFF
TRBJ2-5 | TRBV27 | NA | NA | TGTGCCAGCAGTTTAGACGGAGGGGCGCGAGAGACCCAGTACTTC | CASSLDGGARETQYF
TRBJ2-1 | TRBV4-1 | NA | NA | TGCGCCAGCAGCCAAAGATTAGAACCGACCTACAATGAGCAGTTCTTC | CASSQRLEPTYNEQFF
TRBJ2-7 | TRBV25-1 | NA | NA | TGTGCCAGCAGTGAGAGTCCCGGGACTTCGAAGCAGTACTTC | CASSESPGTSKQYF
TRBJ1-2 | TRBV6-6 | NA | NA | TGTGCCAGTCAAGAGGATGGCTACACCTTC | CASQEDGYTF
TRBJ1-2 | TRBV19 | NA | NA | TGTGCCAGTAGTATTAAAGGAGATACGGGCTACACCTTC | CASSIKGDTGYTF
TRBJ1-5 | TRBV28 | NA | NA | TGTGCCAGCACCCTGTCAGTTAGCAATCAGCCCCAGCATTTT | CASTLSVSNQPQHF
TRBJ2-1 | TRBV4-1 | NA | TRBD1 | TGCGCCAGCAGCCAAGATTCCCCGACAGGGGGCACCTACAATGAGCAGTTCTTC | CASSQDSPTGGTYNEQFF